Listed here are 5 T cell receptor beta chains from one sample, sequenced in a study of T-cell reconstitution after alpha-beta-depleted transplantation in children. The library targeted TCRbeta and was prepared with unique molecular identifiers. TCRdb called the PCR reads again in MiXCR, with one record for every CDR3 protein. The table has some 240,000 distinct CDR3 sequences, 9.5% to 15% seen once. The sequences come from PBMCs from the stem cell graft donor, collected from the stem cell graft. The receptors were gathered from a human donor who donated a stem cell graft to a child with acute lymphoblastic leukemia.

As concerns this clonotype: This likely comes from a read error, as the CDR3 has no conserved phenylalanine or tryptophan at its end. This sequence joins TRBV7-2 and TRBJ2-1; no clear D. Germline CDR1 SGHTA, CDR2 FQGNSA. The ends were cut back, 5 bases at V and 4 bases at J, with 3 bases in the middle. The CDR3 runs 11 residues. Here the CDR3 reads CASSGYNEQFS. CDR3 in DNA: TGTGCCAGCAGCGGTTACAATGAGCAGTTCTCC.

This clonotype has a count of ten or more. The chain uses TRBV19 and TRBJ2-1, with 15 positions matching TRBD2. The CDR3 runs to 16 residues. CDR1 and CDR2 (germline): LNHDA, SQIVND (reference sequence). V dropped 3 bases and J dropped 6; count of bases not matched to a gene: 3. The CDR3 is CASSMLGLAGGNEQFF. In DNA form, the CDR3 reads TGTGCCAGTAGTATGCTGGGACTAGCGGGAGGCAATGAGCAGTTCTTC.

This clonotype occurred many times. The rearrangement links TRBV3-1 to TRBJ2-7; D unclear. CDR1 is LGHDT, CDR2 YNNKEL, per germline (reference sequence). This CDR3 region has 14 residues. V lost 5 bases and J lost 2, with 13 bases in between. The CDR3 DNA sequence: TGTGCCAGCAGCAAAGTTCGGGTTACCTACGAGCAGTACTTC. Amino acids: CASSKVRVTYEQYF.

V gene TRBV6-5 combines with J gene TRBJ1-1, with 7 bases lining up with TRBD1. From germline, CDR1 is MNHEY and CDR2 SVGAGI. V was pared by 8 bases and J by 3 bases, with 21 bases of the junction left unmatched. CDR3 size: 18 residues. The CDR3 bases are TGTGCCAGCCTACTGCAAACCGGAATCGGACAGGCACACACTGAAGCTTTCTTT. Protein sequence: CASLLQTGIGQAHTEAFF.

The V gene is TRBV19, the J gene TRBJ2-1; 14 nucleotides align to TRBD2. Germline V gives CDR1 LNHDA, CDR2 SQIVND (reference sequence). V lost 5 bases to trimming and J lost 6 bases; unmatched junction nucleotides: 9. CDR3 length equals 17 residues. Here the CDR3 reads CASSSRLAGGPGNEQFF. CDR3 nucleotide sequence: TGTGCCAGTAGTTCCCGACTAGCGGGAGGGCCTGGCAATGAGCAGTTCTTC.